The clone carrying this T cell receptor beta chain was observed once. Its antigen is undetermined. These data are taken from a study of blood T cells in healthy people across ages. The study, taken as a whole, reports: Older individuals had lower TCR beta diversity per million T cells (the decline was roughly linear).

Germline CDR1 reads DFQATT; CDR2 reads SNEGSKA (reference sequence). Deletions cut 3 bases from V and 4 bases from J, with 12 bases between. CDR3 length equals 13 residues. Donation came from healthy Caucasian individuals in Russia who were aged roughly 6 to 95. It was with a sample-barcoded 5' primer and a J-beta primer mix that a second PCR of roughly 6 to 12 cycles was run. Via MiXCR, TCRdb re-called the 5' RACE reads, giving one row per CDR3 protein. The sample gives roughly 1.4 million distinct CDR3 sequences, approximately 59% of which show up once; 6.5% to 8.5% is in the top ten. V is TRBV20-1 and J is TRBJ1-2, with a tentative D call TRBD1 (5 bases). The receptor's source is a man aged 18 to 29 in good health. Sequenced sample: blood. The DNA of the CDR3 is TGCAGTGCTAGGGTGCAGGGTCCCTATGGCTACACCTTC. As protein: CSARVQGPYGYTF.